Below are 13 T cell receptor beta chains sequenced from a single sample in a study of T-cell reconstitution after alpha-beta-depleted transplantation in children. Library preparation (for TCRbeta) was performed with unique molecular identifiers. MiXCR was run by TCRdb on the PCR reads, yielding one entry per CDR3 protein. The profile covers 490,000 or so distinct CDR3 sequences, with over 9.5% appearing a single time and just over 2% taken by the ten largest. Material: PBMCs, obtained before TCRalphabeta/CD19-depleted stem cell transplant. The receptor source for this set is a child younger than 10 with inherited bone marrow failure, due to receive a stem cell transplant.

This clonotype showed up many times. The CDR3, as DNA: TGTGCCAGCAGCTTAGGGGACAGTCCAGGAGGCTACGAGCAGTACTTC. It is translated as CASSLGDSPGGYEQYF. The chain uses TRBV11-2 and TRBJ2-7, with 7 bases lining up with TRBD1. After removal of 1 base from V and 3 bases from J, the junction contained 9 bases not matched to a gene. Per germline, CDR1 SGHAT and CDR2 FQNNGV. The length of the CDR3 is 16 residues.

This clonotype was seen more than once but under ten times. The chain has TRBV18 and TRBJ2-7; TRBD2 matches 7 bases. CDR1 and CDR2 from the germline V gene are KGHSH and LQKENI. This CDR3 spans 14 amino acids. Trimming at V came to 2 bases and at J to 6 bases, leaving 7 bases not matched to a gene. CDR3 in DNA: TGTGCCAGCTCACCAGAGGGAGGGATTCTCGAGCAGTACTTC. Its translation: CASSPEGGILEQYF.

This clonotype appeared many times. The rearrangement joins TRBV20-1 to TRBJ2-3; D gene ambiguous. V was pared by 6 bases and J by 4 bases, with 14 bases between. The CDR3 has 13 residues. Germline V lookup: CDR1 DFQATT, CDR2 SNEGSKA (reference sequence). The CDR3 nucleotides read TGCAGTGCCCGTTTGGCAGTCCCAGATACGCAGTATTTT. Its translation is CSARLAVPDTQYF.

The chain is built from TRBV5-4 and TRBJ2-2; 10 bases are a match to TRBD2. Germline lookup yields CDR1 SGHNT and CDR2 YYREEE (reference sequence). With 4 bases clipped from V and 4 bases from J, the junction kept 7 bases outside the gene matches. This CDR3 has 16 amino acids. CDR3 nucleotide sequence: TGTGCCAGCAGCCCATTAGGACTAGCGGCCACCGGGGAGCTGTTTTTT. Translated: CASSPLGLAATGELFF.

This clonotype has just one count. The chain carries TRBV21-1 and TRBJ2-5; the table's TRBD2 call for D was not verified on the DNA. TRBV21-1 is labeled a pseudogene. The CDR3 consists of 17 residues. The DNA for the CDR3 is TGTGCCAGCCCGTGGACTAGCGGGAGATTTAAGGGAGAGACCCAGTACTTC. As protein: CASPWTSGRFKGETQYF.

This clonotype was found many times. CDR3 region: CASCPSGSGPDTQYF. DNA for the CDR3: TGTGCCAGTTGTCCTAGCGGGAGTGGCCCAGATACGCAGTATTTT. The rearrangement uses TRBV7-8 and TRBJ2-3; 10 nucleotides line up with TRBD2. CDR1 SGHVS and CDR2 FQNEAQ come from the germline V gene. The CDR3 extends over 15 amino acids. V dropped 9 bases and J dropped 4; count of bases not matched to a gene: 10.

Concerning this clonotype itself: This clone may be a read error of a much larger clone one base away. The J gene is TRBJ2-1, the V gene TRBV29-1, with D unclear. CDR1 and CDR2 (germline): SQVTM, ANQGSEA. The ends were cut back, 3 bases at V and 3 bases at J, with 9 bases in the middle. The CDR3 covers 13 residues. CDR3 DNA sequence: TGCAGCGTTGATGTGGTCTACTACAATGAGCAGTTCTTC. Protein sequence: CSVDVVYYNEQFF.

This clonotype was detected ten times or more. The chain carries TRBV7-8 and TRBJ2-1; TRBD2 matches at 10 bases. V was pared by 1 base and J by 4 bases, with 1 base of the junction left unmatched. The germline V gene encodes CDR1 SGHVS and CDR2 FQNEAQ. The CDR3 runs 15 residues. DNA of the CDR3: TGTGCCAGCAGCTTAGTGACTAGCGGGTACAATGAGCAGTTCTTC. It yields the protein CASSLVTSGYNEQFF.

This clonotype was counted at least ten times. This rearrangement joins TRBV7-9 to TRBJ2-1; the match to TRBD2 covers 7 bases. The CDR3 has 14 amino acids. CDR1 SEHNR and CDR2 FQNEAQ come from the germline V gene (reference sequence). V trimming: 7 bases; J trimming: 5 bases; junction bases outside the gene matches: 8. CDR3 sequence (DNA): TGTGCCAGCAAGGGGCTAGCGGTGAACAATGAGCAGTTCTTC. Translation gives CASKGLAVNNEQFF.

This clonotype has more than one count but fewer than ten. The genes are TRBV28 and TRBJ2-3, with 8 bases lining up with TRBD1. The CDR3 spans 16 residues. Germline V gene lookup returns CDR1 MDHEN and CDR2 SYDVKM. After removal of 4 bases from V and 8 bases from J, the junction contained 14 bases not matched to a gene. This CDR3 is CASSYGQGRSLVTQYF. The CDR3 DNA sequence: TGTGCCAGCAGTTACGGACAGGGAAGATCACTAGTTACGCAGTATTTT.

The V call is TRBV10-3, the J call TRBJ1-5; 7 bases line up with TRBD1. Trimming at V came to 6 bases and at J to 7 bases, leaving 6 bases not matched to a gene. Germline assignment: CDR1 ENHRY and CDR2 SYGVKD. This CDR3 has 13 amino acids. The CDR3 is CAISDGQEQPQHF. CDR3 coding DNA: TGTGCCATCAGCGACGGACAGGAACAGCCCCAGCATTTT.

In its sample, this clonotype was seen many times. The V gene is TRBV7-6, the J gene TRBJ2-2; D is unresolved. The length of the CDR3 is 12 residues. V was trimmed by 2 bases and J by 8 bases, leaving 6 bases between them. Germline lookup yields CDR1 SGHVS and CDR2 FNYEAQ. CDR3 DNA sequence: TGTGCCAGCAGCTTATTATGGGGGGAGCTGTTTTTT. It is translated as CASSLLWGELFF.

This clonotype has more than one count but fewer than ten. The genes are TRBV6-2 or TRBV6-3 and TRBJ2-1; perhaps TRBD1 as D (6 bases). Germline lookup yields CDR1 MNHEY and CDR2 SVGEGT. The CDR3 sequence is 13 residues long. V was clipped by 5 bases and J by 4 bases, with 9 bases between them. The CDR3 sequence is CASSHQGYNEQFF. CDR3 DNA sequence: TGTGCCAGCAGTCACCAGGGGTACAATGAGCAGTTCTTC.